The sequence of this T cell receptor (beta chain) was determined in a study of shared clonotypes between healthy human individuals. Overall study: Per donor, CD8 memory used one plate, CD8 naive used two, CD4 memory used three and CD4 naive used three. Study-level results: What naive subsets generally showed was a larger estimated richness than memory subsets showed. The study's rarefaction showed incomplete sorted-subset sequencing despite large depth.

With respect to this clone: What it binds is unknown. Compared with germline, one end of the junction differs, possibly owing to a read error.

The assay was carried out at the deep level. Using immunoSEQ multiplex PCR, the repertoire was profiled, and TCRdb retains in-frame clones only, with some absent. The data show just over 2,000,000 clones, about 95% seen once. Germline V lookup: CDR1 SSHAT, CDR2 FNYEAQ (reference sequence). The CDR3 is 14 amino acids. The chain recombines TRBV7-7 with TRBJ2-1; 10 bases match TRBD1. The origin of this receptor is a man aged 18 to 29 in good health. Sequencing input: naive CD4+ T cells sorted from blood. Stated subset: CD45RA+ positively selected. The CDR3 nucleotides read TGTGCTAGCAGCCGAGGGACAGGGGTCAATGAGCAGTTCTTC. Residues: CASSRGTGVNEQFF.